This T cell receptor beta chain was sequenced in a study of blood T cell repertoires in COVID-19. Background on the study: The United States, Italy and Spain supplied acute and convalescent COVID-19 samples. PBMCs, B-cell-depleted T cells, or T cells were the source of the cDNA or gDNA that made up the material.

The V and J ends lost 7 bases and 1 base, in that order; junction bases with no gene match: 5. Germline V gene data show CDR1 as MGHDK and CDR2 as SYGVNS. CDR3 length: 14 residues. In the authors' workflow: Amplified reference gene primers provided the basis for estimating nucleated cell counts. Method: immunoSEQ multiplex PCR; TCRdb's copy keeps in-frame clones and lacks some. V, J and clone size derive from that table, while D and trimming were established from the DNA sequence. The sample holds approximately 97,000 clones, 87% seen once. The sequence was obtained from a man in his forties or fifties with active COVID-19. This chain uses TRBV25-1 with TRBJ2-3; 7 nucleotides line up with TRBD2. Sequenced input: peripheral blood. CDR3: CASTRSGGTDTQYF. CDR3 DNA sequence: TGTGCCAGCACTAGGAGCGGGGGCACAGATACGCAGTATTTT.